These T cell receptor beta chains were read from a single sample in a study of T cells in Graves' hyperthyroidism and ophthalmopathy. Each CDR3 protein is one row after TCRdb ran MiXCR on the multiplex PCR reads. The sample lists a few hundred thousand distinct CDR3 sequences, approximately 13% occurring once. The sample consisted of blood. These receptors were obtained from a woman aged 30 to 39 with Graves' hyperthyroidism that later progressed to Graves' ophthalmopathy. Both conserved end residues are part of each CDR3. D genes are given only for firm matches. Not every row has a clone size; where given, it reads once, few, many or a size class.

CDR3 DNA	CDR3 protein	V gene	clone size	J gene	D gene
TGTGCCAGCAGTTCCCTCCGGGTAGGGGGCCCTGAGACCCAGTACTTC	CASSSLRVGGPETQYF	TRBV28	many	TRBJ2-5	TRBD1
TGTGCCAGCAGCTTAAGGGTTAGCGGGAGGGCCTGGGTAAACGAGCAGCACTTC	CASSLRVSGRAWVNEQHF	TRBV7-3	-	TRBJ2-7	TRBD2
TGTGCCAGCAGCTTAGCGCAGTTCTACGAGCAGTACTTC	CASSLAQFYEQYF	TRBV7-2	few	TRBJ2-7	-
TGTGCCAGCCTCGACAGCTTTAATGAAAAACTGTTTTTT	CASLDSFNEKLFF	TRBV25-1	-	TRBJ1-4	-
TGTGCTAGTGGTTTGGTCCCCCAGGAAGATACGCAGTATTTT	CASGLVPQEDTQYF	TRBV12-5	many	TRBJ2-3	-
TGCAGTGCCCGGACTAGCGGGAGAGGTAACACCGGGGAGCTGTTTTTT	CSARTSGRGNTGELFF	TRBV20-1	few	TRBJ2-2	TRBD2
TGTGCCAGCAGTTCCACAGGGGTGGACACTGAAGCTTTCTTT	CASSSTGVDTEAFF	TRBV27	many	TRBJ1-1	TRBD1
TGCAGTCCCAGCGGGAGTTCTAGAGATACGCAGTATTTT	CSPSGSSRDTQYF	TRBV20-1	-	TRBJ2-3	TRBD2
TGTGCCAGCAGTGGACAGATTGCAACTAATGAAAAACTGTTTTTT	CASSGQIATNEKLFF	TRBV2	-	TRBJ1-4	-
TGTGCCAGCAATCGGGACAGGATCAATCAGCCCCAGCATTTT	CASNRDRINQPQHF	TRBV6-1	many	TRBJ1-5	TRBD1
TGTGCCAGCAGCTTAAATCCCAGCGGGAGTATCAATGAGCAGTTCTTC	CASSLNPSGSINEQFF	TRBV7-3	few	TRBJ2-1	TRBD2
TGCAGTGCCCAACGGGGGGGTCGCAATGAGCAGTTCTTC	CSAQRGGRNEQFF	TRBV20-1	many	TRBJ2-1	TRBD2